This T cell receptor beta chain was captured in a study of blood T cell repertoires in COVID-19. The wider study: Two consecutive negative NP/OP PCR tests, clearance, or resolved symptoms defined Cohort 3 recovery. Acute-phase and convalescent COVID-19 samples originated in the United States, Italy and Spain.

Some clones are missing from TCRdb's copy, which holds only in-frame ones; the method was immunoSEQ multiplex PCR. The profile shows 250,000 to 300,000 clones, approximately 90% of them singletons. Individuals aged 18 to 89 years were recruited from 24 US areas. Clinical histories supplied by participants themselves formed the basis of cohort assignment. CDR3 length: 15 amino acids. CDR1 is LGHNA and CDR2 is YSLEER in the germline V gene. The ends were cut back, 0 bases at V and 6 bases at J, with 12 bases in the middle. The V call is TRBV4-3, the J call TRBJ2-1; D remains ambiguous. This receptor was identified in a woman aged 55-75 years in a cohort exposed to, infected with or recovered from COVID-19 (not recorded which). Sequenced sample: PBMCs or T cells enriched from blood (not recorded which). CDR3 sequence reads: CASSQEPGVSNEQFF. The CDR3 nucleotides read TGCGCCAGCAGCCAAGAACCGGGTGTTAGCAATGAGCAGTTCTTC.